These T cell receptor beta chains were read from a single sample in a study of T cell responses to AZD1222 COVID-19 vaccine. Here immunoSEQ multiplex PCR was the method, and the copy in TCRdb shows in-frame clones only, minus some. The sample holds about 79,000 clones, around 92% seen once. Sequenced material: peripheral blood, taken on day 0 of MenACWY control vaccination. The receptors originated from an adult in good health. Both conserved end residues are part of each CDR3. The D gene is left open where the match is weak. Size tells how often a clone was seen (once, few, many) or the class of an expanded clone, and some rows leave it out.

CDR3aa | CDR3nt | j_gene | d_gene | v_gene | abundance | len
CASSPRSSYEQYF | TGTGCCAGCAGCCCACGGAGCTCCTACGAGCAGTACTTC | TRBJ2-7 | NA | TRBV12-3/TRBV12-4 | NA | 13
CASSLEDRTYNEQFF | TGTGCCAGCAGCTTGGAGGACAGGACCTACAATGAGCAGTTCTTC | TRBJ2-1 | TRBD1 | TRBV5-4 | NA | 15
CASRPLHEKLFF | TGTGCCAGCAGGCCCTTGCATGAAAAACTGTTTTTT | TRBJ1-4 | NA | TRBV2 | NA | 12
CASRYQDRVNEQYF | TGCGCCAGCAGATATCAGGACAGGGTTAACGAGCAGTACTTC | TRBJ2-7 | TRBD1 | TRBV5-1 | few | 14
CASSLGTGLDEQYF | TGTGCCAGCAGCCTCGGGACCGGCCTGGATGAGCAGTACTTC | TRBJ2-7 | NA | TRBV2 | NA | 14
CASSLAGTSQETQYF | TGTGCCAGCAGCTTGGCCGGGACATCCCAAGAGACCCAGTACTTC | TRBJ2-5 | NA | TRBV5-4 | NA | 15
CASSYHDRQETQYF | TGTGCCAGCAGTTACCATGACAGACAAGAGACCCAGTACTTC | TRBJ2-5 | NA | TRBV6-5 | NA | 14
CASSVRGAGGEQFF | TGCGCCAGCAGTGTAAGAGGGGCGGGTGGAGAGCAGTTCTTC | TRBJ2-1 | NA | TRBV10-1 | NA | 14
CASSYWTANNYGYTF | TGTGCCAGCAGTTATTGGACAGCCAATAACTATGGCTACACCTTC | TRBJ1-2 | NA | TRBV6-6 | NA | 15
CASRGQSNQPQHF | TGTGCCAGCAGAGGACAAAGCAATCAGCCCCAGCATTTT | TRBJ1-5 | NA | TRBV28 | NA | 13
CASSLGQPGANVLTF | TGTGCCAGCAGTTTGGGTCAACCTGGGGCCAACGTCCTGACTTTC | TRBJ2-6 | NA | TRBV27 | NA | 15
CASAGTVGVKAFF | TGTGCCAGCGCCGGAACGGTCGGTGTGAAAGCTTTCTTT | TRBJ1-1 | NA | TRBV11-1 | NA | 13
CASSERSGSSTDTQYF | TGCGCCAGCAGCGAAAGAAGCGGATCTAGCACAGATACGCAGTATTTT | TRBJ2-3 | NA | TRBV5-1 | NA | 16
CASRTKTGGTYEQYF | TGTGCCAGCAGGACCAAGACAGGGGGCACCTACGAGCAGTACTTC | TRBJ2-7 | TRBD1 | TRBV7-8 | few | 15
CASSPQGRTSGANVLTF | TGTGCCAGCTCACCACAGGGTCGAACCTCTGGGGCCAACGTCCTGACTTTC | TRBJ2-6 | NA | TRBV18 | NA | 17
CASSEGGAGGPQHF | TGTGCCAGCAGTGAAGGAGGAGCAGGCGGACCCCAGCATTTT | TRBJ1-5 | NA | TRBV2 | NA | 14
CASSVAAGGFTGELFF | TGTGCCAGCAGCGTAGCTGCGGGGGGTTTTACCGGGGAGCTGTTTTTT | TRBJ2-2 | TRBD2 | TRBV9 | NA | 16
CASSLSGQGYNEQFF | TGTGCCAGCAGCTTGTCTGGTCAGGGCTACAATGAGCAGTTCTTC | TRBJ2-1 | NA | TRBV5-6 | few | 15
CASSQDRGREAFF | TGCGCCAGCAGCCAAGATAGGGGACGGGAAGCTTTCTTT | TRBJ1-1 | NA | TRBV4-3 | NA | 13
CASSSRPGTGYYEQYF | TGTGCCAGCAGTTCGAGGCCCGGGACAGGATACTACGAGCAGTACTTC | TRBJ2-7 | TRBD1 | TRBV27 | NA | 16
CASSLAGIETQYF | TGTGCCAGCAGCTTAGCAGGAATCGAGACCCAGTACTTC | TRBJ2-5 | NA | TRBV7-9 | NA | 13
CAWCDHPGETQYF | TGTGCCTGGTGTGATCACCCGGGGGAGACCCAGTACTTC | TRBJ2-5 | NA | TRBV30 | NA | 13
CASSPPLRGAGDTQYF | TGTGCCAGCAGTCCGCCCCTAAGGGGCGCTGGAGATACGCAGTATTTT | TRBJ2-3 | NA | TRBV27 | NA | 16
CASSLGGANNSPLHF | TGTGCCAGCAGCTTGGGGGGCGCAAATAATTCACCCCTCCACTTT | TRBJ1-6 | NA | TRBV5-5 | NA | 15
CASSQVRGNNSPLHF | TGCGCCAGCAGCCAAGTTAGGGGGAATAATTCACCCCTCCACTTT | TRBJ1-6 | NA | TRBV4-3 | few | 15
CASSLGGAGELFF | TGTGCCAGCAGCTTAGGGGGCGCCGGGGAGCTGTTTTTT | TRBJ2-2 | TRBD1 | TRBV12-3/TRBV12-4 | NA | 13
CASTESRTLGEKLFF | TGTGCCAGTACCGAAAGTAGGACCTTGGGGGAAAAACTGTTTTTT | TRBJ1-4 | NA | TRBV6-5 | NA | 15